This record looks at one T cell receptor (beta chain) sequence and its context. V was pared by 5 bases and J by 1 base, with 3 bases of the junction left unmatched. The germline CDR1 and CDR2 sequences are SGHRS and YFSETQ. The CDR3 runs 15 residues. The sample comes from a study of blood T cell repertoires in COVID-19. Repertoires were generated with immunoSEQ multiplex PCR, while TCRdb's copy carries only in-frame clones and drops some. The sample has about 140,000 clones, 70% to 80% seen once. The TCR comes from a man aged 50-59 years with acute or convalescent COVID-19. Material for sequencing was peripheral blood. The chain is built from TRBV5-1 and TRBJ2-2; 9 positions agree with TRBD2. The CDR3 DNA reads TGCGCCAGCAGGACTAGCGGACTGAACACCGGGGAGCTGTTTTTT. Protein: CASRTSGLNTGELFF.